The 31 T cell receptor beta chains in this list originate from one sample, sequenced in a study of blood T cells in healthy people across ages. Next came a second PCR, run for roughly 6 to 11 cycles, which used a sample-barcoded 5' primer along with a J-beta primer mix. TCRdb itself ran the 5' RACE reads through MiXCR, one entry per CDR3 protein. The repertoire holds 650,000 to 950,000 distinct CDR3 sequences, with more than 40% as singletons. The material sequenced was blood. The receptors originated from a man aged 55-75 years in good health.

The chain employs TRBV5-1 and TRBJ1-1; D may be TRBD1 (6 bases). Trimming stripped 0 bases from V and 8 bases from J, with 17 bases between. Germline V gene lookup returns CDR1 SGHRS and CDR2 YFSETQ. The CDR3 contains 15 residues. CDR3 coding DNA: TGCGCCAGCAGCTTGGGACACAGGGATTTTTCGGAAGCTTTCTTT. As protein: CASSLGHRDFSEAFF.

This chain links TRBV6-2 or TRBV6-3 with TRBJ2-1; the match to TRBD1 covers 10 bases. V shed 5 bases, J shed 0 bases, and the junction held 4 bases outside the gene matches. The CDR3 sequence is 16 residues long. Germline V lookup: CDR1 MNHEY, CDR2 SVGEGT. The CDR3 sequence: CASSGTGVSSYNEQFF. Here the CDR3 DNA reads TGTGCCAGCAGTGGGACAGGGGTGAGCTCCTACAATGAGCAGTTCTTC.

The rearrangement joins TRBV10-3 to TRBJ2-4; 9 bases are shared with TRBD1. Trimming cost V 0 bases and J 12 bases; bases outside gene matches: 9. The CDR3 has 15 amino acids. CDR1 is ENHRY and CDR2 is SYGVKD in the germline V gene. This CDR3 reads CAISESSGQGYSQYF. The CDR3 DNA is TGTGCCATCAGTGAGTCAAGCGGACAGGGGTACAGTCAGTACTTC.

This clonotype was seen only a few times. This chain connects TRBV7-9 to TRBJ2-7; D not certain. The CDR3 contains 14 residues. Germline CDR1 SEHNR, CDR2 FQNEAQ (reference sequence). The ends were cut back, 1 base at V and 1 base at J, with 8 bases in the middle. CDR3 amino acids: CASSLGVKSYEQYF. The CDR3 DNA reads as TGTGCCAGCAGCTTAGGAGTAAAGTCCTACGAGCAGTACTTC.

This sequence joins TRBV9 and TRBJ2-6, with D possibly called TRBD1 or TRBD2 (5 bases each). The CDR3 is 17 amino acids. V gave up 2 bases and J gave up 0 bases, with 12 bases separating them. CDR1 and CDR2 (germline): SGDLS, YYNGEE. The CDR3 DNA sequence: TGTGCCAGCAGCGTTGAGGACGGGACCTCTGGGGCCAACGTCCTGACTTTC. It encodes CASSVEDGTSGANVLTF.

Remarks on this clonotype: Sequence at one end of the junction differs from germline and may be a read error. The chain recombines TRBV7-2 with TRBJ2-3; perhaps TRBD1 as D (7 bases). Looked up from germline, CDR1 is SGHTA and CDR2 is FQGNSA. The CDR3 is 16 residues long. In DNA, the CDR3 is TGTGCCGGCAGCCCCACCACCAGGGGGGCCCCGGTTACGCAGTATTTT. It yields the protein CAGSPTTRGAPVTQYF.

CDR3 loop: CASSFGQGGMYF. Written as DNA, the CDR3 is TGCGCCAGCAGCTTTGGACAGGGCGGGATGTACTTC. The J gene is TRBJ2-4, the V gene TRBV5-1; 8 bases match TRBD1. The ends lost 2 bases at V and 15 bases at J; junction bases unmatched: 7. This CDR3 has 12 residues. Germline V CDR1 and CDR2: SGHRS, YFSETQ.

This clonotype occurred a few times. The chain has TRBV10-3 and TRBJ2-4; weak D call: TRBD1 (6 bases). The DNA matches TRBJ2-7 better at its end, which makes the J call doubtful. Germline V CDR1 and CDR2: ENHRY, SYGVKD. This CDR3 spans 16 amino acids. The CDR3 DNA is TGTGCCATCAGTGAGAAGTATTTGGGGGCGGGCGACGAGCAGTACTTC. Translated, it gives CAISEKYLGAGDEQYF.

A few counts support this clonotype. V is TRBV5-6 and J is TRBJ2-1; 9 bases agree with TRBD1. This CDR3 has 15 residues. Trimming cost V 1 base and J 8 bases; bases outside gene matches: 7. Germline-derived CDR1 and CDR2 are SGHDT and YYEEEE. DNA for the CDR3: TGTGCCAGCAGCTTGCAGGACAGGGGTGTGGATGAGCAGTTCTTC. It specifies CASSLQDRGVDEQFF.

The V gene is TRBV3-1, the J gene TRBJ2-7; D is possibly TRBD1 (5 bases). CDR1 is LGHDT and CDR2 is YNNKEL in the germline V gene (reference sequence). V gave up 6 bases and J gave up 5 bases, with 14 bases separating them. This CDR3 has 13 amino acids. As DNA, the CDR3 is TGTGCCAGCAGGGCAGGGCCCTTCGACGAGCAGTACTTC. Protein: CASRAGPFDEQYF.

The rearrangement joins TRBV7-2 to TRBJ2-1, with TRBD2 identical over 11 bases. The CDR3 length is 15 residues. CDR1 and CDR2 from the germline V gene are SGHTA and FQGNSA. The J segment lost 5 bases and the V segment lost 5 bases, leaving 5 bases of the junction unmatched. The CDR3: CASSRTSGGDNEQFF. As DNA, the CDR3 is TGTGCCAGCAGCCGCACTAGCGGGGGAGACAATGAGCAGTTCTTC. The variable domain in full, completed from reference TRBV7-2 and TRBJ2-1, reads GAGVSQSPSNKVTEKGKDVELRCDPISGHTALYWYRQSLGQGLEFLIYFQGNSAPDKSGLPSDRFSAERTGGSVSTLTIQRTQQEDSAVYLCASSRTSGGDNEQFFGPGTRLTVL.

On this clonotype itself: It may be a read error: a sequence one base away is much more abundant. The genes are TRBV7-3 and TRBJ2-1; the D gene is possibly TRBD2 (7 bases). CDR3 size: 13 residues. Trimming took off 5 bases at V and 5 bases at J, with 10 bases between the two ends. Germline V CDR1 and CDR2: SGHTA, FQGTGA. The CDR3 loop is CASSGGADNEQFF. Written as DNA, the CDR3 is TGTGCCAGCAGCGGGGGGGCCGACAATGAGCAGTTCTTC.

This sequence joins TRBV20-1 and TRBJ2-3; possible D gene TRBD2, 6 bases. Trimming removed 2 bases from V and 3 bases from J, with 21 bases in between. This CDR3 is built from 17 residues. Germline values: CDR1 DFQATT, CDR2 SNEGSKA (reference sequence). The CDR3 protein is CSARLTGWPGGTDTQYF. CDR3 in DNA: TGCAGTGCTAGATTAACTGGCTGGCCTGGGGGGACAGATACGCAGTATTTT.

This clonotype was recorded a few times. V and J are TRBV5-1 and TRBJ2-5; D might be TRBD2 (6 bases). CDR1 is SGHRS and CDR2 is YFSETQ in the germline V gene. V lost 1 base and J 11 bases, leaving 18 bases between the germline ends. The CDR3 length is 14 residues. DNA for the CDR3: TGCGCCAGCAGCTTGACGGGGGATCGCTATGAGCAGTACTTC. Translating it yields CASSLTGDRYEQYF.

The CDR3 loop reads CATHNTGTGGFEQYF. CDR3 nucleotides: TGTGCCACCCATAACACCGGGACAGGGGGCTTCGAGCAGTACTTC. V usage is TRBV6-5 and J usage is TRBJ2-4; 12 bases fit TRBD1. The J call may be incorrect, as the DNA end agrees better with TRBJ2-7. The V gene's germline CDR1 is MNHEY and CDR2 SVGAGI. The CDR3 is 15 amino acids.

V and J are TRBV6-2 or TRBV6-3 and TRBJ2-5; TRBD2 is a possible D gene (5 bases). CDR1 and CDR2 from the germline V gene are MNHEY and SVGEGT. V shed 4 bases and J shed 2 bases, with 17 bases lying between them. The CDR3 extends over 16 amino acids. The CDR3 reads CASSSWTPAVQETQYF. CDR3 nucleotides: TGTGCCAGCAGTTCTTGGACTCCCGCGGTTCAAGAGACCCAGTACTTC.

To note about this clonotype: A read error may produce the germline difference seen at one junction end. The V call is TRBV7-6, the J call TRBJ2-3; 10 positions agree with TRBD2. Germline CDR1 reads SGHVS; CDR2 reads FNYEAQ. CDR3 length: 16 amino acids. As DNA, the CDR3 is TGTGCCAGCAGCTTAGAGGCTAGCGGGGGTACAGATACGCCGTATTTT. Protein: CASSLEASGGTDTPYF. The full variable domain, rest sourced from reference TRBV7-6 and TRBJ2-3, is GAGVSQSPRYKVTKRGQDVALRCDPISGHVSLYWYRQALGQGPEFLTYFNYEAQQDKSGLPNDRFSAERPEGSISTLTIQRTEQRDSAMYRCASSLEASGGTDTPYFGPGTRLTVL.

In this sample, this clonotype turned up many times. The chain employs TRBV6-2 or TRBV6-3 and TRBJ2-7; D possibly uses TRBD1 or TRBD2 (5 bases each). The germline V gene encodes CDR1 MNHEY and CDR2 SVGEGT. The CDR3 runs 15 residues. V lost 5 bases and J 4 bases, leaving 18 bases between the germline ends. CDR3: CASSTGPELDYEQYF. The CDR3 nucleotides read TGTGCCAGCAGTACGGGACCGGAATTGGATTACGAGCAGTACTTC.

The rearrangement uses TRBV12-3 or TRBV12-4 and TRBJ2-4; D is undetermined. CDR3 length: 15 amino acids. The V end was cut by 4 bases, the J end by 2 bases, with 12 bases between. CDR3 in amino acids: CASSSRVVSKNIQYF. CDR3 coding DNA: TGTGCCAGCAGTTCCCGGGTGGTATCCAAAAACATTCAGTACTTC.

The rearrangement joins TRBV9 to TRBJ2-3; possibly TRBD1 or TRBD2 for D (6 bases each). The CDR3 sequence is 16 residues long. Germline V gene lookup returns CDR1 SGDLS and CDR2 YYNGEE. Trimming cost V 4 bases and J 1 base, with 16 bases left between them. DNA for the CDR3: TGTGCCAGCAGCCCTAAGGGGAGGACAGGCACAGATACGCAGTATTTT. It specifies CASSPKGRTGTDTQYF.

In its sample, this clonotype was seen a few times. The chain is built from TRBV7-2 and TRBJ2-3, with a possible D match to TRBD1 (8 bases). Trimming removed 6 bases from V and 2 bases from J, with 21 bases in between. Germline V gene data show CDR1 as SGHTA and CDR2 as FQGNSA. This CDR3 comprises 17 residues. CDR3 coding DNA: TGTGCCAGCAGTCCACAAGGACAGGGAGGGCCCACAGATACGCAGTATTTT. Its protein is CASSPQGQGGPTDTQYF.

This clonotype has only a few counts. The chain employs TRBV7-9 and TRBJ1-5; TRBD1 might be the D (5 bases). With 0 bases removed from V and 3 bases from J, the gap between germline ends came to 12 bases. This CDR3 region has 16 residues. The germline gives CDR1 SEHNR, CDR2 FQNEAQ (reference sequence). The CDR3 DNA is TGTGCCAGCAGCTTAGCGGCAGGGCCCTTCAATCAGCCCCAGCATTTT. This encodes CASSLAAGPFNQPQHF.

The rearrangement links TRBV7-2 to TRBJ1-2; unclear D gene. Deletions cut 5 bases from V and 3 bases from J, with 16 bases between. In germline, CDR1 is SGHTA, CDR2 FQGNSA. The CDR3 totals 15 residues. This CDR3 is CASSLHSKNYYGYTF. In DNA, the CDR3 is TGTGCCAGCAGCCTTCACTCAAAAAACTACTATGGCTACACCTTC.

CDR3: CASSRDTSGAQYF. CDR3 sequence (DNA): TGTGCCAGCAGCCGAGATACTAGCGGGGCGCAGTATTTT. This chain links TRBV3-1 with TRBJ2-3; 10 bases align to TRBD2. Looked up from germline, CDR1 is LGHDT and CDR2 is YNNKEL (reference sequence). This CDR3 spans 13 amino acids. With V trimmed by 4 bases and J by 10 bases, 5 bases remained unmatched.

V and J are TRBV29-1 and TRBJ2-7; 7 bases align to TRBD2. Germline CDR1 is SQVTM and CDR2 is ANQGSEA. This CDR3 has 16 amino acids. After removal of 5 bases from V and 7 bases from J, the junction contained 20 bases not matched to a gene. CDR3 coding DNA: TGCAGCGTTATTCTAGCGGCCGCCTCCAGCTACAATGAGCAGTACTTC. This codes for CSVILAAASSYNEQYF.

The chain joins TRBV15 to TRBJ1-2; D remains ambiguous. Trimming left V 3 bases short and J 8 bases short, with 10 bases between. The CDR3 covers 12 residues. Germline-derived CDR1 and CDR2 are LNHNV and YYDKDF (reference sequence). For the CDR3, the DNA is TGTGCCACCAGCAGGGGGTTGAAGGGCTACACCTTC. Its protein is CATSRGLKGYTF.

Remarks on this clonotype: A read error may account for a junction end that differs from germline. The chain employs TRBV12-3 or TRBV12-4 and TRBJ2-7, with D unclear. The CDR3 runs 13 residues. The CDR3 reads CASRPSSSYELYF. In nucleotides, the CDR3 is TGTGCCAGCAGACCCAGCAGTTCCTACGAGCTGTACTTC.

This clonotype was detected only a few times. The chain carries TRBV6-1 and TRBJ1-2, with TRBD1 matching 7 bases. The CDR3 is 17 amino acids. Germline assignment: CDR1 MNHNS and CDR2 SASEGT. V lost 10 bases and J lost 1; bases outside the gene matches: 18. In DNA form, the CDR3 reads TGTGCCACCCTCGGTACAGGGGTTGATTTTCATAACTATGGCTACACCTTC. Translation gives CATLGTGVDFHNYGYTF.

The sample holds a few counts of this clonotype. The chain carries TRBV4-1 and TRBJ2-7, with D unresolved. The CDR3 consists of 18 residues. The germline V gene encodes CDR1 MGHRA and CDR2 YSYEKL. Trimming left V 0 bases short and J 0 bases short, with 18 bases between. The CDR3 reads CASSQESVTAGRSYEQYF. The CDR3 bases are TGCGCCAGCAGCCAAGAGTCCGTTACAGCAGGTCGCTCCTACGAGCAGTACTTC.

This clonotype was observed a few times. The chain has TRBV6-2 or TRBV6-3 and TRBJ2-3, with TRBD1 matching over 10 bases. This CDR3 is 21 amino acids long. The germline V gene has CDR1 MNHEY and CDR2 SVGEGT. The V segment lost 6 bases and the J segment 2 bases; nucleotides outside the gene matches: 23. CDR3 amino acids: CASSYQTWDRGFSHPTDTQYF. Here the CDR3 DNA reads TGTGCCAGCAGCTACCAAACCTGGGACAGGGGATTTAGTCATCCCACAGATACGCAGTATTTT.

The chain is built from TRBV28 and TRBJ1-5; the D gene is possibly TRBD1 (5 bases). Trimming took off 8 bases at V and 10 bases at J, with 18 bases between the two ends. The CDR3 covers 13 residues. The germline V gene has CDR1 MDHEN and CDR2 SYDVKM. The CDR3: CASQVEGLRPQHF. As DNA, the CDR3 is TGTGCCAGCCAGGTGGAGGGGTTGAGACCCCAGCATTTT. Full variable domain (rest looked up from reference TRBV28 and TRBJ1-5): DVKVTQSSRYLVKRTGEKVFLECVQDMDHENMFWYRQDPGLGLRLIYFSYDVKMKEKGDIPEGYSVSREKKERFSLILESASTNQTSMYLCASQVEGLRPQHFGDGTRLSIL.